A single sample gave rise to the 18 T cell receptor beta chains below, sequenced in a study of radiotherapy plus CTLA-4 blockade in lung cancer. Method: immunoSEQ multiplex PCR; TCRdb's copy keeps in-frame clones and lacks some. The top ten clones hold 2.9% of a sample with about 62,000 clones, around 77% of them seen once. This sample comprised peripheral blood, obtained from a patient treated with radiotherapy plus ipilimumab. Source of these receptors: a human donor with non-small cell lung cancer who had a complete response to radiotherapy plus ipilimumab.

The V call is TRBV7-9, the J call TRBJ2-5, with 9 bases lining up with TRBD1. Germline V lookup: CDR1 SEHNR, CDR2 FQNEAQ (reference sequence). V lost 3 bases to trimming and J lost 4 bases; unmatched junction nucleotides: 6. The CDR3 totals 15 residues. CDR3 loop: CASSFDTGGRETQYF. DNA of the CDR3: TGTGCCAGCAGCTTTGATACAGGGGGCCGAGAGACCCAGTACTTC. Filled out from reference TRBV7-9 and TRBJ2-5, the complete variable domain reads DTGVSQNPRHKITKRGQNVTFRCDPISEHNRLYWYRQTLGQGPEFLTYFQNEAQLEKSRLLSDRFSAERPKGSFSTLEIQRTEQGDSAMYLCASSFDTGGRETQYFGPGTRLLVL.

The chain carries TRBV29-1 and TRBJ1-2; a weak D match, TRBD1 (6 bases). Germline CDR1 SQVTM, CDR2 ANQGSEA. The CDR3 is made up of 13 amino acids. The ends were cut back, 4 bases at V and 4 bases at J, with 13 bases in the middle. In DNA, the CDR3 is TGCAGCGTTGTACAGGGTGTGGTCTATGGCTACACCTTC. It encodes CSVVQGVVYGYTF.

V gene TRBV19 combines with J gene TRBJ2-1; 10 bases agree with TRBD2. V lost 5 bases and J lost 0; bases outside the gene matches: 7. The CDR3 has 17 amino acids. CDR1 is LNHDA, CDR2 SQIVND, per germline (reference sequence). The CDR3 DNA is TGTGCCAGTAGTCCGGGACTAGCGTTAAGCTCCTACAATGAGCAGTTCTTC. It specifies CASSPGLALSSYNEQFF.

This chain uses TRBV7-8 with TRBJ2-7; TRBD2 matches 10 bases. J was trimmed by 5 bases and V by 5 bases; bases with no gene match: 12. This CDR3 is built from 16 residues. Per the germline V gene, CDR1 is SGHVS and CDR2 is FQNEAQ. For the CDR3, the DNA is TGTGCCAGCAGCCAGAGACCGGGACTAGCGAACGACGAGCAGTACTTC. As protein: CASSQRPGLANDEQYF.

The gene calls are TRBV5-1 and TRBJ1-5, with 9 bases identical to TRBD1. In germline, CDR1 is SGHRS, CDR2 YFSETQ. The CDR3 is 15 amino acids. V dropped 0 bases and J dropped 8; count of bases not matched to a gene: 6. Here the CDR3 reads CASSLGDRVMEPQHF. Here the CDR3 DNA reads TGCGCCAGCAGCTTGGGGGACAGGGTTATGGAGCCCCAGCATTTT.

The sample holds a few counts of this clone. The V call is TRBV19, the J call TRBJ2-1; 10 bases match TRBD2. The germline V gene encodes CDR1 LNHDA and CDR2 SQIVND (reference sequence). The CDR3 covers 14 residues. Losses at the gene ends were 8 bases for V and 3 bases for J; bases not matched to a gene: 4. In DNA form, the CDR3 reads TGTGCCAGTCGGGGACTAGCGCACTACAATGAGCAGTTCTTC. Translation gives CASRGLAHYNEQFF.

The chain is built from TRBV6-5 and TRBJ2-1, with a possible D match to TRBD2 (6 bases). Trimming pared 6 bases from V and 8 bases from J, leaving 14 bases between. Germline V gives CDR1 MNHEY, CDR2 SVGAGI. The CDR3 is made up of 13 amino acids. In DNA, the CDR3 is TGTGCCAGCAGAAAGACTAGTTTCCATGAGCAGTTCTTC. Encoded protein: CASRKTSFHEQFF.

The chain links TRBV5-4 to TRBJ2-7; D is ambiguous. Germline CDR1 reads SGHNT; CDR2 reads YYREEE (reference sequence). The CDR3 consists of 13 residues. The germline V and J ends were trimmed by 2 bases and 5 bases, with 11 bases remaining between them. CDR3 residues: CASSFELRDEQYF. The CDR3 DNA sequence: TGTGCCAGCAGCTTCGAATTACGCGACGAGCAGTACTTC.

V and J are TRBV6-5 and TRBJ1-2; TRBD1 matches 7 bases. V gave up 0 bases and J gave up 3 bases; unmatched junction bases: 4. Germline values: CDR1 MNHEY, CDR2 SVGAGI. The CDR3 consists of 15 residues. Here the CDR3 reads CASSYSAGGDYGYTF. CDR3 bases: TGTGCCAGCAGTTACTCGGCAGGGGGAGACTATGGCTACACCTTC.

This chain joins TRBV5-1 and TRBJ2-3, with 7 bases that match TRBD2. The J segment lost 2 bases and the V segment lost 0 bases, leaving 9 bases of the junction unmatched. There are 17 residues in the CDR3. CDR1 and CDR2 (germline): SGHRS, YFSETQ. The CDR3 sequence is CASSLESGAGPTDTQYF. CDR3 DNA: TGCGCCAGCAGCTTGGAGAGTGGAGCGGGACCCACAGATACGCAGTATTTT.

The rearrangement links TRBV15 to TRBJ2-3; 9 bases are a match to TRBD2. The CDR3 is 17 residues long. Germline V gives CDR1 LNHNV, CDR2 YYDKDF (reference sequence). Germline trimming cut 0 bases from V and 6 bases from J; bases unmatched to any gene: 10. The CDR3 sequence is CATSRDPGSGSLDTQYF. The CDR3 DNA follows: TGTGCCACCAGCAGAGATCCGGGTAGCGGGAGCTTGGATACGCAGTATTTT. Drawing the rest from reference TRBV15 and TRBJ2-3, the complete variable domain is DAMVIQNPRYQVTQFGKPVTLSCSQTLNHNVMYWYQQKSSQAPKLLFHYYDKDFNNEADTPDNFQSRRPNTSFCFLDIRSPGLGDTAMYLCATSRDPGSGSLDTQYFGPGTRLTVL.

The chain combines TRBV11-2 with TRBJ2-5; weak D call: TRBD1 (5 bases). The tail of the sequence fits TRBJ2-7 better, so the J call may be wrong. The CDR3 runs to 13 residues. The germline gives CDR1 SGHAT, CDR2 FQNNGV. Here the CDR3 reads CASSLAGFYEQYF. CDR3 in DNA: TGTGCCAGCAGCTTGGCAGGGTTCTACGAGCAGTACTTC.

V is TRBV7-9 and J is TRBJ1-5, with 7 bases matching TRBD1. The V and J ends lost 3 bases and 6 bases, in that order; junction bases with no gene match: 8. The germline CDR1 and CDR2 sequences are SEHNR and FQNEAQ (reference sequence). CDR3 length: 15 amino acids. CDR3: CASSFAGGMGQPQHF. Written as DNA, the CDR3 is TGTGCCAGCAGCTTCGCAGGGGGTATGGGTCAGCCCCAGCATTTT. Full variable domain (rest looked up from reference TRBV7-9 and TRBJ1-5): DTGVSQNPRHKITKRGQNVTFRCDPISEHNRLYWYRQTLGQGPEFLTYFQNEAQLEKSRLLSDRFSAERPKGSFSTLEIQRTEQGDSAMYLCASSFAGGMGQPQHFGDGTRLSIL.

The gene calls are TRBV4-3 and TRBJ1-2; 7 bases are shared with TRBD1. The CDR3 runs 15 residues. Germline V gives CDR1 LGHNA, CDR2 YSLEER. V shed 3 bases and J 2 bases; nucleotides not matched to a gene: 6. CDR3 in amino acids: CASSQATGQNYGYTF. In DNA form, the CDR3 reads TGCGCCAGCAGCCAGGCAACGGGACAGAACTATGGCTACACCTTC.

This chain links TRBV15 with TRBJ1-2; the match to TRBD1 covers 8 bases. The trim removed 3 bases at V and 5 bases at J, leaving 17 bases unmatched. The CDR3 has 18 amino acids. Per the germline V gene, CDR1 is LNHNV and CDR2 is YYDKDF (reference sequence). The CDR3 reads CATSSGYAPGRGPYGYTF. CDR3 in DNA: TGTGCCACCAGCAGTGGATACGCCCCAGGCAGGGGGCCATATGGCTACACCTTC.

In its sample, this clone was seen once. This sequence joins TRBV7-9 and TRBJ2-2, with D possibly TRBD2 on 5 matching bases. Germline values: CDR1 SEHNR, CDR2 FQNEAQ (reference sequence). The CDR3 extends over 15 amino acids. V lost 1 base and J 7 bases, leaving 13 bases between the germline ends. Here the CDR3 DNA reads TGTGCCAGCAGCTTAGGATCCGGGGTTGGCGGGGAGCTGTTTTTT. Its protein product is CASSLGSGVGGELFF.

The gene calls are TRBV5-6 and TRBJ2-7; TRBD1 agrees at 9 bases. The CDR3 loop spans 15 amino acids. Germline loops: CDR1 SGHDT, CDR2 YYEEEE. Trimming removed 0 bases from V and 8 bases from J; junction bases left unmatched: 9. CDR3: CASSLAGTGFMKQYF. CDR3 bases: TGTGCCAGCAGCTTGGCCGGGACAGGGTTTATGAAGCAGTACTTC.

The chain's CDR3 is CASSYSGLATYEQYF. CDR3 nucleotide sequence: TGTGCCAGCAGTTACTCGGGACTAGCCACCTACGAGCAGTACTTC. V is TRBV6-5 and J is TRBJ2-7; 9 bases are a match to TRBD2. Germline-derived CDR1 and CDR2 are MNHEY and SVGAGI. The CDR3 has 15 residues. Unmatched junction bases numbered 2, after V lost 0 bases and J lost 2 bases.